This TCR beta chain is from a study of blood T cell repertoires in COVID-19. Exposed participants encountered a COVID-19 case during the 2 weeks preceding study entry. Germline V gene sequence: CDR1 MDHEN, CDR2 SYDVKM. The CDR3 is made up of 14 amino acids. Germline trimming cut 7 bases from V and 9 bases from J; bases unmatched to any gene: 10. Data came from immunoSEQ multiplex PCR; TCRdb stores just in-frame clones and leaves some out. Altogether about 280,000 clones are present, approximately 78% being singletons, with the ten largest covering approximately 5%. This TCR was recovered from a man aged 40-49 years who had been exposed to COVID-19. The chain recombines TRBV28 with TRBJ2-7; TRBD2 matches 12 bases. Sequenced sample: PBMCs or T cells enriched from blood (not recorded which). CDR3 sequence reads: CASNRLAGDEGQYF. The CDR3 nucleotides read TGTGCCAGCAATCGACTAGCGGGAGATGAAGGGCAGTACTTC.